The 8 T cell receptor beta chains below all came from one sample that was sequenced in a study of blood T cell repertoires in COVID-19. TCRdb's table, derived via immunoSEQ multiplex PCR, lists solely in-frame clones and lacks some. The data show about 160,000 clones, 80% to 90% seen once. Sequencing was done on a sample of peripheral blood. The receptors shown here come from a woman aged 50 to 60 with COVID-19, enrolled during active disease.

V usage is TRBV28 and J usage is TRBJ2-5, with D perhaps matching TRBD2 (5 bases). The germline gives CDR1 MDHEN, CDR2 SYDVKM. Trimming stripped 2 bases from V and 1 base from J, with 14 bases between. The CDR3 extends over 16 amino acids. Written as DNA, the CDR3 is TGTGCCAGCAGTTTACGATCCCCGGGGTCCCAAGAGACCCAGTACTTC. The encoded protein is CASSLRSPGSQETQYF.

The CDR3 coding sequence is TGCGCCAGCTCTCTGGGACAGCAACAAGAGACCCAGTACTTC. It translates to CASSLGQQQETQYF. The chain is built from TRBV5-1 and TRBJ2-5; TRBD1 matches 7 bases. V trimming: 7 bases; J trimming: 2 bases; junction bases outside the gene matches: 8. The CDR3 runs to 14 residues. Per germline, CDR1 SGHRS and CDR2 YFSETQ.

V usage is TRBV2 and J usage is TRBJ2-5, with 7 bases aligning to TRBD1. The trim removed 8 bases at V and 3 bases at J, leaving 12 bases unmatched. This CDR3 is 15 amino acids long. Germline lookup yields CDR1 SNHLY and CDR2 FYNNEI. The CDR3 bases are TGTGCCAGCGACCACTTTGGGACAGAAGAAGAGACCCAGTACTTC. Translated, it gives CASDHFGTEEETQYF.

The chain recombines TRBV30 with TRBJ1-4; D is possibly TRBD1 (5 bases). CDR3 length: 15 residues. Trimming pared 1 base from V and 3 bases from J, leaving 12 bases between. Germline V CDR1 and CDR2: GTSNPN, SVGIG (reference sequence). The CDR3 DNA is TGTGCCTGGAGTGGTTTAGGGGCTTCTAATGAAAAACTGTTTTTT. Translating gives CAWSGLGASNEKLFF.

The CDR3 spells CSVHSGSSGNTIYF. Written as DNA, the CDR3 is TGCAGCGTTCACAGCGGGAGCTCTGGAAACACCATATATTTT. This chain connects TRBV29-1 to TRBJ1-3; D is unresolved. The V end was cut by 5 bases, the J end by 0 bases, with 11 bases between. This CDR3 has 14 amino acids. Germline V gene data show CDR1 as SQVTM and CDR2 as ANQGSEA.

The chain recombines TRBV20-1 with TRBJ2-1; the D gene is possibly TRBD1 (5 bases). The CDR3 runs 16 residues. Per the germline V gene, CDR1 is DFQATT and CDR2 is SNEGSKA (reference sequence). The V and J ends lost 3 bases and 3 bases respectively, with 18 bases between them. CDR3 nucleotides: TGCAGTGCTAGTGGCAGCAGCCAGGGTAGCTACAATGAGCAGTTCTTC. Translated, it gives CSASGSSQGSYNEQFF.

CDR3 loop: CASSSRTGGQPQHF. The CDR3 region has the DNA TGTGCCAGCAGTTCTAGGACAGGGGGCCAGCCCCAGCATTTT. V gene TRBV13 combines with J gene TRBJ1-5; 11 nucleotides line up with TRBD1. J gave up 7 bases and V 6 bases, and 5 bases lay outside the gene matches. The germline CDR1 and CDR2 sequences are PRHDT and FYEKMQ (reference sequence). The CDR3 sequence is 14 residues long.

This clone appeared once. This chain uses TRBV19 with TRBJ2-5; the match to TRBD2 covers 8 bases. There are 16 residues in the CDR3. The germline V gene has CDR1 LNHDA and CDR2 SQIVND (reference sequence). The J segment lost 1 base and the V segment lost 3 bases, leaving 7 bases of the junction unmatched. DNA for the CDR3: TGTGCCAGTAGTATTAATCCCGGGGGGGGCCAAGAGACCCAGTACTTC. Amino acid sequence: CASSINPGGGQETQYF.